This note documents a single TCR beta chain sequence. Trimming cost V 1 base and J 4 bases; bases outside gene matches: 15. CDR1 and CDR2 from the germline V gene are SGHTA and FQGNSA. The CDR3 contains 19 residues. This sample was included in a study of blood T cell repertoires in COVID-19. Study at large: The United States, Italy and Spain supplied acute and convalescent COVID-19 samples. From T cells, B-cell-depleted T cells, or PBMCs came the material, which was cDNA or gDNA.

As processed by the authors: Reference gene primer amplification in the assay estimated nucleated cell counts. Some clones are missing from TCRdb's copy, which holds only in-frame ones; the method was immunoSEQ multiplex PCR. The V and J calls and the clone size are those of that table, but D and trimming were determined from the DNA. The sample records over 120,000 clones, roughly 76% being singletons. Sequencing used peripheral blood. V gene TRBV7-2 combines with J gene TRBJ1-3, with TRBD1 matching 8 bases. This clonotype originated in a woman aged 45-65 years with active or convalescent COVID-19. For the CDR3, the DNA is TGTGCCAGCAGCTTAGTTCTCTCCGCAGGGGGCATAGCCGGAAACACCATATATTTT. Encoded protein: CASSLVLSAGGIAGNTIYF.